This record concerns one TCR beta chain sequence. The target antigen is unknown. It was with 60 Vbeta and 13 Jbeta primers that the PCR ran. Sequenced by immunoSEQ multiplex PCR; TCRdb stores in-frame clones only, minus some. The repertoire holds a few hundred thousand clones, with about 80% as singletons. The record originates from a study of cytomegalovirus exposure and HLA in healthy donors. Study details: Genotyping of roughly 400 donors showed that 80% to 85% belonged to the Caucasian-associated ancestry cluster.

The J segment lost 6 bases and the V segment lost 0 bases, leaving 5 bases of the junction unmatched. The CDR3 has 17 amino acids. The germline CDR1 and CDR2 sequences are ENHRY and SYGVKD. Study-wide results and caveats: Across donors, most TCRs were seen rarely, yet some public ones were widespread. Later on, an analysis tied around 17,000 TCR beta sequences to HLA alleles at 0.05 false discovery rate. The records held CMV serostatus as the only immune exposure information.

This TCR derives from a woman aged 40 to 50 in good health and CMV-seronegative. The source material was PBMCs. V gene TRBV10-3 combines with J gene TRBJ2-1; 13 nucleotides match TRBD2. The CDR3 DNA is TGTGCCATCAGTGAGTCCGGGACTAGCGGGGCCTCCAATGAGCAGTTCTTC. Its translation: CAISESGTSGASNEQFF.